The following is a T cell receptor (beta chain) sequence with its context. What antigen it recognizes has not been identified. No base quality information exists; no much larger clone differs at one position. The CDR3 regions of human TCRbeta chains were analyzed by immunosequencing. On the study's bioinformatics: TCRs in the repertoires were matched against a reference library of SARS-CoV-2-specific TCRs that had been generated with the MIRA antigen-specificity platform. Breadth meant the fraction of unique TCRs that were SARS-CoV-2-associated, whereas depth meant the fraction of total T cells that were SARS-CoV-2-associated. Using the MIRA data, each spike-specific TCR was mapped to the spike region that the TCR reacts to and placed in a CD4 or CD8 class. Log10-transformed breadth and depth values were compared by one-way ANOVA with Sidak's multiple comparisons tests. Drawn from immuneACCESS, this table holds only the in-frame rearrangements with V and J called that TCRdb kept. Clones are partly lost; checked studies trace under half to an unresolved V gene and leave the rest unexplained. The DNA gave D and trimming, while V, J and clone size come from that table. This sample gives some 130,000 clones in total; around four fifths of them show up just once. The ten biggest clones cover about 4% of the sample.

The V end gives up 6 bases and the J end 2 bases, leaving 6 bases in the junction not matched to a gene. The CDR3 covers 16 residues, taking in both the cysteine and the phenylalanine. Only the CDR3 DNA stays, 48 bases, in frame from base 1. CDR1 and CDR2 are read off the germline V gene (reference sequence) as LNHDA and SQIVND. The time point label, read with the paper, signifies: baseline before first vaccination. Vaccinee samples came from UK trials COV001 and COV002, including a single-blind randomized controlled phase 2/3 trial of AZD1222 (ChAdOx1 nCoV-19) in healthy adults. For TCRbeta chain sequencing, PBMC samples were collected from trial participants at day 0 and at day 28 after the second dose. The data derive from a study of T cell responses to AZD1222 COVID-19 vaccine listed by TCRdb under 2021. Some background on the complete study: Because spike-specific TCR depth and breadth did not differ between the two schedules, AZD1222 recipients who got a second dose at roughly 4 weeks were pooled with those who got a second dose at roughly 12 weeks. TCR sequencing was performed for roughly 240 trial participants, of whom around 200 were given two doses of AZD1222 and some 26 were given two doses of MenACWY control vaccine. Trial participants were enrolled into age subgroups of 18-55, 56-69 and 70-plus years, which contained about 150, 27 and 61 TCR-sequenced participants, respectively. Paper-wide results and their limitations: The 56-69-year group was small, and its depth increase did not reach significance, likely because of low power. Participants were mostly white British and included more females than males, and it was suggested by the authors that clonal diversity may have been underestimated. After two AZD1222 doses, both the breadth and the depth of spike-specific TCRs were significantly higher than at day 0 and than in MenACWY recipients. Conclusions about previously exposed vaccinees were limited because only six or seven AZD1222 recipients were SARS-CoV-2 seropositive at baseline. Reportedly, almost half of the unique spike-specific TCRs recognized epitopes lying outside the regions that are mutated in the B.1.351 and B.1.1.7 variants. The whole spike protein was spanned by vaccine-associated CD4 TCRs, and dominant responses were seen in regions 160-218 and 743-854. Because no samples from the day 14 peak response were available, repertoires could be characterized only after the peak T cell response.

Here the sequenced sample was peripheral blood, taken on day 0 of AZD1222 vaccination. This TCR came from an adult in good health. The sequence joins TRBV19 to TRBJ2-1; 11 middle bases align to TRBD2. At the DNA level, the sequence is TGTGCCAGTAGACAGACTAGCGGGGAAACCTACAATGAGCAGTTCTTC. Translated, it reads CASRQTSGETYNEQFF. The full variable domain, completed from the reference TRBV19 and TRBJ2-1 proteins outside the CDR3, reads DGGITQSPKYLFRKEGQNVTLSCEQNLNHDAMYWYRQDPGQGLRLIYYSQIVNDFQKGDIAEGYSVSREKKESFPLTVTSAQKNPTAFYLCASRQTSGETYNEQFFGPGTRLTVL.